This TCR beta chain was identified in a study of T cell responses to AZD1222 COVID-19 vaccine. The CDR3 consists of 16 residues. Trimming removed 0 bases from V and 7 bases from J, with 18 bases in between. Germline CDR1 is SGHAT and CDR2 is FQNNGV. Assay used: immunoSEQ multiplex PCR; TCRdb lists only in-frame clones, some missing. The data hold about 150,000 clones, with approximately 91% observed a single time. Study results and limitations: The donor cohort was predominantly white British with a female majority, and clonal diversity may have been underestimated. Baseline seropositives among AZD1222 recipients totaled only 5 to 7. The reported proportion of spike-specific TCRs targeting unmutated variant regions was nearly half.

On this clone: Antigen: not known.

This specimen was peripheral blood, taken 28 days after the second AZD1222 dose. The TCR was taken from an adult who received the AZD1222 COVID-19 vaccine. The chain combines TRBV11-2 with TRBJ1-2; D may be TRBD1 (5 bases). The CDR3 sequence: CASSLDLPGRKGGYTF. The CDR3 nucleotides read TGTGCCAGCAGCTTAGATCTGCCAGGGAGGAAGGGTGGCTACACCTTC. Full variable domain (missing parts from reference TRBV11-2 and TRBJ1-2): EAGVAQSPRYKIIEKRQSVAFWCNPISGHATLYWYQQILGQGPKLLIQFQNNGVVDDSQLPKDRFSAERLKGVDSTLKIQPAKLEDSAVYLCASSLDLPGRKGGYTFGSGTRLTVV.